These 10 T cell receptor beta chains were all obtained from the same sample, sequenced in a study of blood T cell repertoires in COVID-19. The data were produced by immunoSEQ multiplex PCR, yet TCRdb's version contains in-frame clones alone and is incomplete. The sample lists roughly 140,000 clones, roughly 76% occurring once. The sequenced sample consisted of peripheral blood. The receptors stem from a human donor with acute or convalescent COVID-19. The donor label of this sample is uncertain.

The V gene is TRBV6-6, the J gene TRBJ2-2; no clear D. The germline V and J ends were trimmed by 8 bases and 4 bases, with 11 bases remaining between them. Germline V CDR1 and CDR2: MNHNY, SVGAGI (reference sequence). The CDR3 loop spans 13 amino acids. The CDR3 loop is CASVDSLTGELFF. The CDR3 nucleotides are TGTGCCAGCGTAGACTCCCTCACCGGGGAGCTGTTTTTT.

The chain combines TRBV5-1 with TRBJ1-5; D might be TRBD1 (5 bases). This CDR3 comprises 15 residues. The V end was cut by 0 bases, the J end by 4 bases, with 11 bases between. The germline V gene encodes CDR1 SGHRS and CDR2 YFSETQ. The CDR3 reads CASSLGAGLNQPQHF. The DNA of the CDR3 is TGCGCCAGCAGCTTGGGGGCAGGGTTAAATCAGCCCCAGCATTTT. The complete variable domain, with remaining parts taken from reference TRBV5-1 and TRBJ1-5, reads KAGVTQTPRYLIKTRGQQVTLSCSPISGHRSVSWYQQTPGQGLQFLFEYFSETQRNKGNFPGRFSGRQFSNSRSEMNVSTLELGDSALYLCASSLGAGLNQPQHFGDGTRLSIL.

V is TRBV12-3 or TRBV12-4 and J is TRBJ2-1, with 7 positions matching TRBD2. The CDR3 length is 13 residues. V was clipped by 6 bases and J by 7 bases; unmatched bases: 6. Here the CDR3 reads CASSPGGKNEQFF. CDR3 DNA sequence: TGTGCCAGCAGCCCCGGGGGGAAGAATGAGCAGTTCTTC.

V and J are TRBV2 and TRBJ1-2, with TRBD1 identical over 7 bases. Germline assignment: CDR1 SNHLY and CDR2 FYNNEI. The CDR3 has 13 amino acids. V lost 7 bases, J lost 5 bases, and 7 bases stayed unmatched. Written as DNA, the CDR3 is TGTGCCAGCAAGCGGACAGGAATGTATGGCTACACCTTC. This codes for CASKRTGMYGYTF.

The chain combines TRBV10-1 with TRBJ2-7, with 8 nucleotides matching TRBD2. From germline, CDR1 is WNHNN and CDR2 SYGVQD (reference sequence). Trimming removed 0 bases from V and 5 bases from J; junction bases left unmatched: 9. The CDR3 has 16 residues. CDR3 nucleotides: TGCGCCAGCAGTGAGTCTCCCGGGGGGGGCCTCCACGAGCAGTACTTC. This codes for CASSESPGGGLHEQYF.

The V and J genes are TRBV6-1 and TRBJ2-7; D is perhaps TRBD2 (6 bases). CDR3 length: 14 residues. CDR1 MNHNS and CDR2 SASEGT come from the germline V gene. V was shortened by 1 base and J by 7 bases, with 14 bases between the two germline ends. CDR3 in amino acids: CASSEGRALGEQYF. The CDR3 nucleotides read TGTGCCAGCAGTGAAGGGAGGGCACTAGGGGAGCAGTACTTC.

The V call is TRBV10-3, the J call TRBJ2-3, with 7 bases identical to TRBD2. The J segment lost 3 bases and the V segment lost 7 bases, leaving 7 bases of the junction unmatched. The CDR3 is 14 residues long. Germline V gene data show CDR1 as ENHRY and CDR2 as SYGVKD. In nucleotides, the CDR3 is TGTGCCATCACCCAAGGGGAGGGAACAGATACGCAGTATTTT. It codes for CAITQGEGTDTQYF.

The rearrangement uses TRBV24-1 and TRBJ2-1; D remains unclear. The V and J ends lost 4 bases and 6 bases respectively, with 12 bases between them. The CDR3 has 14 amino acids. CDR1 is KGHDR and CDR2 is SFDVKD in the germline V gene. CDR3 sequence reads: CATSDPQATNEQFF. CDR3 DNA sequence: TGTGCCACCAGTGACCCCCAAGCCACCAATGAGCAGTTCTTC.

V gene TRBV7-8 combines with J gene TRBJ2-3, with TRBD1 as a possible D gene (5 bases). V was clipped by 1 base and J by 1 base, with 21 bases between them. Looked up from germline, CDR1 is SGHVS and CDR2 is FQNEAQ. The CDR3 spans 19 residues. DNA of the CDR3: TGTGCCAGCAGCTTAGTGTCCCACGCAGGGTCTTTCCGCACAGATACGCAGTATTTT. Translation gives CASSLVSHAGSFRTDTQYF.

Comments on this clone: Other nucleotide sequences in the sample specify the same CDR3. The CDR3 DNA reads TGTGCCAGTAGTATAGGGCCGAACTACGAGCAGTACGTC. Its protein product is CASSIGPNYEQYV. The chain carries TRBV19 and TRBJ2-7; D is unclear. V lost 1 base and J lost 3, with 7 bases in between. Germline lookup yields CDR1 LNHDA and CDR2 SQIVND (reference sequence). The CDR3 totals 13 residues.